The 25 T cell receptor beta chains given below trace back to one sample, sequenced in a study of T cell responses to AZD1222 COVID-19 vaccine. TCRdb's copy holds only in-frame clones and misses some; the assay was immunoSEQ multiplex PCR. The table lists 100,000 to 150,000 clones, about nine tenths of them singletons. The source material was peripheral blood, sampled on day 0 of AZD1222 vaccination. The source of these receptors is an adult in good health.

The chain has TRBV7-9 and TRBJ2-5; 7 nucleotides align to TRBD2. Trimming at V came to 5 bases and at J to 10 bases, leaving 13 bases not matched to a gene. Germline CDR1 SEHNR, CDR2 FQNEAQ (reference sequence). The CDR3 has 14 residues. CDR3 coding DNA: TGTGCCAGCAGCAGCGGGACGGCCGTCGGGGTCCAGTACTTC. Its translation: CASSSGTAVGVQYF.

The chain recombines TRBV24-1 with TRBJ2-3, with 8 bases identical to TRBD1. V lost 11 bases, J lost 2 bases, and 5 bases stayed unmatched. The CDR3 totals 13 residues. CDR1 and CDR2 from the germline V gene are KGHDR and SFDVKD. The CDR3 is CASTGGNTDTQYF. CDR3 bases: TGTGCCAGCACAGGGGGGAACACAGATACGCAGTATTTT.

This CDR3 is CASSPQPGGPEAEAFF. The CDR3, as DNA: TGTGCCAGCAGCCCCCAACCGGGGGGGCCCGAAGCTGAAGCTTTCTTT. V and J are TRBV7-7 and TRBJ1-1; possibly TRBD1 for D (6 bases). CDR1 and CDR2 from the germline V gene are SSHAT and FNYEAQ (reference sequence). The V gene lost 5 bases and the J gene lost 6 bases, with 22 bases spanning the gap. The length of the CDR3 is 16 residues.

V usage is TRBV2 and J usage is TRBJ1-5; D gene uncertain. Germline CDR1 and CDR2: SNHLY and FYNNEI. Trimming pared 4 bases from V and 4 bases from J, leaving 11 bases between. This CDR3 contains 14 residues. CDR3 coding DNA: TGTGCCAGCAGTGTCCTGGGTCAGAATCAGCCCCAGCATTTT. Amino acid sequence: CASSVLGQNQPQHF.

This clone was seen only a few times. The chain has TRBV4-2 and TRBJ1-2; TRBD1 agrees at 9 bases. The CDR3 is 14 amino acids. Germline V gene sequence: CDR1 LGHNA, CDR2 YNFKEQ. V shed 6 bases and J 9 bases; nucleotides not matched to a gene: 11. The CDR3 bases are TGTGCCAGCAGACCGGACAGGGGTGTTGAGCGCTACACCTTC. Amino acids: CASRPDRGVERYTF.

The chain employs TRBV29-1 and TRBJ1-4; no reliable D call. Trimming stripped 5 bases from V and 0 bases from J, with 7 bases between. The CDR3 loop spans 13 amino acids. Germline V gives CDR1 SQVTM, CDR2 ANQGSEA. The CDR3 here is CSVSGATNEKLFF. CDR3 nucleotides: TGCAGCGTTAGCGGAGCAACTAATGAAAAACTGTTTTTT. The full variable domain, completed using reference TRBV29-1 and TRBJ1-4, is SAVISQKPSRDICQRGTSLTIQCQVDSQVTMMFWYRQQPGQSLTLIATANQGSEATYESGFVIDKFPISRPNLTFSTLTVSNMSPEDSSIYLCSVSGATNEKLFFGSGTQLSVL.

The chain combines TRBV7-8 with TRBJ2-7, with 10 bases that match TRBD2. Germline CDR1 reads SGHVS; CDR2 reads FQNEAQ. The CDR3 is 16 residues long. The J segment lost 1 base and the V segment lost 1 base, leaving 4 bases of the junction unmatched. CDR3 coding DNA: TGTGCCAGCAGCTTAGGGGCTAGCGGGGGTTCCTACGAGCAGTACTTC. Its translation: CASSLGASGGSYEQYF.

V usage is TRBV7-6 and J usage is TRBJ2-3; TRBD1 is a possible D gene (5 bases). V lost 5 bases to trimming and J lost 0 bases, with 12 bases between them. The CDR3 runs to 15 residues. Germline V gene data show CDR1 as SGHVS and CDR2 as FNYEAQ. DNA of the CDR3: TGTGCCAGCAGCCTCCAGACAGCTAGCACAGATACGCAGTATTTT. Translating it yields CASSLQTASTDTQYF.

The rearrangement links TRBV4-3 to TRBJ1-1; a possible D gene is TRBD1 (5 bases). V was cut by 0 bases and J by 6 bases, with 8 bases left in between. The length of the CDR3 is 13 residues. CDR1 LGHNA and CDR2 YSLEER come from the germline V gene. DNA for the CDR3: TGCGCCAGCAGCCAAGAGGGGGGTGCTGAAGCTTTCTTT. It codes for CASSQEGGAEAFF.

This clone appeared a few times. The CDR3 sequence is CASSPSIGGPQETQYF. Here the CDR3 DNA reads TGTGCCAGCTCACCGTCAATTGGAGGGCCCCAAGAGACCCAGTACTTC. The chain combines TRBV18 with TRBJ2-5; D might be TRBD2 (6 bases). Trimming took 3 bases from V and 1 from J, leaving 15 bases between them. Germline assignment: CDR1 KGHSH and CDR2 LQKENI. The CDR3 loop spans 16 amino acids.

In nucleotides, the CDR3 is TGTGCCAGCAGCTTGACGCAAAGTAATTCACCCCTCCACTTT. This translates into CASSLTQSNSPLHF. The V gene is TRBV7-3, the J gene TRBJ1-6, with D unclear. CDR3 length: 14 residues. Per germline, CDR1 SGHTA and CDR2 FQGTGA. The ends were cut back, 3 bases at V and 6 bases at J, with 9 bases in the middle.

The chain joins TRBV18 to TRBJ2-3; D not resolved. The CDR3 covers 13 residues. Trimming took 6 bases from V and 0 from J, leaving 7 bases between them. The germline V gene encodes CDR1 KGHSH and CDR2 LQKENI. CDR3 DNA sequence: TGTGCCAGCTCCCCGGACAGCACAGATACGCAGTATTTT. This encodes CASSPDSTDTQYF.

This clone was seen a single time. This chain links TRBV18 with TRBJ2-6; 9 bases agree with TRBD1. The CDR3 sequence is 17 residues long. The germline V gene has CDR1 KGHSH and CDR2 LQKENI. The V gene end was trimmed by 3 bases and the J gene end by 0 bases; junction bases not matched to a gene: 3. CDR3 DNA sequence: TGTGCCAGCTCACCGGGACAGGGAACCTCTGGGGCCAACGTCCTGACTTTC. The encoded protein is CASSPGQGTSGANVLTF.

The rearrangement joins TRBV4-3 to TRBJ1-1, with 9 bases identical to TRBD1. J lost 1 base, V lost 1 base, and 4 bases had no gene match. This CDR3 comprises 16 residues. In germline, CDR1 is LGHNA, CDR2 YSLEER. The CDR3 here is CASSQGQGGGNTEAFF. CDR3 sequence (DNA): TGCGCCAGCAGCCAAGGACAGGGGGGTGGGAACACTGAAGCTTTCTTT.

The rearrangement uses TRBV6-5 and TRBJ1-2; D is perhaps TRBD1 (5 bases). The CDR3 totals 15 residues. CDR1 is MNHEY and CDR2 is SVGAGI in the germline V gene. V lost 2 bases and J lost 3, with 13 bases in between. DNA for the CDR3: TGTGCCAGCAGTTACCGGGCTCGGGGCGACTATGGCTACACCTTC. Encoded protein: CASSYRARGDYGYTF.

This rearrangement joins TRBV29-1 to TRBJ1-2; possible D gene TRBD1, 6 bases. Trimming shortened V by 2 bases and J by 7 bases, and 17 bases separated the two germline ends. CDR3 length equals 14 residues. Per the germline V gene, CDR1 is SQVTM and CDR2 is ANQGSEA. CDR3 nucleotide sequence: TGCAGCGTTGAAACCGCAGGGGTCTACGGTGGCTACACCTTC. Translating gives CSVETAGVYGGYTF.

This chain links TRBV10-3 with TRBJ2-2; 8 nucleotides align to TRBD2. Looked up from germline, CDR1 is ENHRY and CDR2 is SYGVKD. The junction had 4 bases not matched to a gene; V was cut back by 6 bases and J by 4 bases. CDR3 size: 14 residues. CDR3 sequence (DNA): TGTGCCATCAGCCCAGCGGGGGCCACCGGGGAGCTGTTTTTT. The encoded protein is CAISPAGATGELFF.

The chain is built from TRBV3-1 (or the pseudogene TRBV3-2) and TRBJ2-1, with TRBD2 identical over 10 bases. Per the germline V gene, CDR1 is LGHDT and CDR2 is YNNKEL (reference sequence). CDR3 length equals 15 residues. V was pared by 5 bases and J by 4 bases, with 5 bases of the junction left unmatched. The CDR3 here is CASSARTSGYNEQFF. CDR3 bases: TGTGCCAGCAGCGCTAGGACTAGCGGATACAATGAGCAGTTCTTC.

The J gene is TRBJ1-2, the V gene TRBV2; 9 nucleotides line up with TRBD1. Unmatched junction bases numbered 30, after V lost 4 bases and J lost 6 bases. Per the germline V gene, CDR1 is SNHLY and CDR2 is FYNNEI. The CDR3 extends over 22 amino acids. CDR3 protein: CASSASGIPNGGTGFVQDGYTF. The CDR3 nucleotides read TGTGCCAGCAGTGCTAGCGGGATACCCAACGGGGGGACAGGGTTTGTCCAGGATGGCTACACCTTC.

This clone was found a few times. DNA for the CDR3: TGTGCCAGCAGCTTGGAGGCAGGACCCTCTGGAAACACCATATATTTT. This translates into CASSLEAGPSGNTIYF. This sequence joins TRBV5-5 and TRBJ1-3; D not resolved. Trimming cost V 0 bases and J 0 bases, with 10 bases left between them. Per the germline V gene, CDR1 is SGHKS and CDR2 is YYEKEE (reference sequence). The CDR3 runs to 16 residues.

The V call is TRBV9, the J call TRBJ2-3, with TRBD2 matching 7 bases. Germline CDR1 is SGDLS and CDR2 is YYNGEE. V was clipped by 0 bases and J by 2 bases; unmatched bases: 6. The CDR3 length is 16 residues. CDR3 coding DNA: TGTGCCAGCAGCGTAGGTGGTAGCGGGCACACAGATACGCAGTATTTT. Its protein is CASSVGGSGHTDTQYF. Together with reference TRBV9 and TRBJ2-3, the CDR3 gives the full variable domain: DSGVTQTPKHLITATGQRVTLRCSPRSGDLSVYWYQQSLDQGLQFLIQYYNGEERAKGNILERFSAQQFPDLHSELNLSSLELGDSALYFCASSVGGSGHTDTQYFGPGTRLTVL.

The chain combines TRBV6-5 with TRBJ2-1; D uncertain. This CDR3 has 14 amino acids. V was shortened by 10 bases and J by 0 bases, with 13 bases between the two germline ends. CDR1 is MNHEY and CDR2 is SVGAGI in the germline V gene. The CDR3: CATQSGYSYNEQFF. In nucleotides, the CDR3 is TGTGCCACCCAATCGGGTTACTCCTACAATGAGCAGTTCTTC.

The V gene is TRBV7-2, the J gene TRBJ2-3; 9 positions agree with TRBD1. With 1 base clipped from V and 5 bases from J, the junction kept 7 bases outside the gene matches. The CDR3 totals 16 residues. Germline V gene sequence: CDR1 SGHTA, CDR2 FQGNSA. DNA of the CDR3: TGTGCCAGCAGCTTAGTACCGCGGGACAGGGAAGATACGCAGTATTTT. Protein: CASSLVPRDREDTQYF.

V usage is TRBV6-2 or TRBV6-3 and J usage is TRBJ1-5; D is perhaps TRBD1 (5 bases). This CDR3 is built from 16 residues. Germline values: CDR1 MNHEY, CDR2 SVGEGT. The V end lost 2 bases, the J end lost 6 bases, and 17 bases lay between the germline ends. The CDR3 sequence is CASSYGGSGAAQPQHF. The CDR3 coding sequence is TGTGCCAGCAGTTACGGGGGAAGCGGAGCGGCTCAGCCCCAGCATTTT.

The gene calls are TRBV4-1 and TRBJ2-1; D possibly corresponds to TRBD2 (5 bases). Deletions cut 0 bases from V and 3 bases from J, with 12 bases between. Germline values: CDR1 MGHRA, CDR2 YSYEKL. This CDR3 spans 16 amino acids. The CDR3 reads CASSQETGMSYNEQFF. CDR3 DNA sequence: TGCGCCAGCAGCCAAGAGACGGGGATGAGCTACAATGAGCAGTTCTTC.